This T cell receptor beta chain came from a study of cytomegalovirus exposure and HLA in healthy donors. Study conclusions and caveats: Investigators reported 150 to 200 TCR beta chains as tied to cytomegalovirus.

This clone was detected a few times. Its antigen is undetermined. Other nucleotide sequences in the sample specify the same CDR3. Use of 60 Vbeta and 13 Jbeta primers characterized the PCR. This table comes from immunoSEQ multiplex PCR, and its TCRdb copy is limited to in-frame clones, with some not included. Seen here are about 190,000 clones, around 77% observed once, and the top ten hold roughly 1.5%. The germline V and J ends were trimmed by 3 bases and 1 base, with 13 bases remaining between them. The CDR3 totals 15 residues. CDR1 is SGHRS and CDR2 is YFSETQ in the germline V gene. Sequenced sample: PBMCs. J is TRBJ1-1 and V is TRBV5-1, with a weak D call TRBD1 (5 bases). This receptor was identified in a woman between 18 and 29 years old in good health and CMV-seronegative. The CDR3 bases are TGCGCCAGCAGCTCAGTTCAGGGAACGAACACTGAAGCTTTCTTT. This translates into CASSSVQGTNTEAFF.